The present T cell receptor beta chain was sequenced within a study of early T cells in non-severe SARS-CoV-2 infection. Overall study: Sequencing used unsorted whole-blood bulk RNA, so chains lack pairing. Findings of the study overall: Matching against VDJdb likely underestimated virus-specific expansions, favoring anti-spike CD8.

A note on this clonotype: The target antigen is unknown.

Tagging with unique molecular identifiers was applied to individual cDNA molecules. TCRdb called the 5' RACE reads again in MiXCR, with one record for every CDR3 protein. The sample holds about 80,000 distinct CDR3 sequences, roughly an eighth seen once. The source of this sequence is an adult who was a healthcare worker with PCR-confirmed SARS-CoV-2 infection or an uninfected control (not recorded which). The sample taken for sequencing was whole blood.

DNA for the CDR3: TGTGCCAGCAGTGAAGGAAAGACTAGTATCGCAGATACGCAGTATTTT. Its protein product is CASSEGKTSIADTQYF. The genes are TRBV2 and TRBJ2-3; a possible D gene is TRBD2 (6 bases). V shed 1 base and J shed 4 bases, with 15 bases lying between them. The CDR3 is made up of 16 amino acids. The V gene's germline CDR1 is SNHLY and CDR2 FYNNEI.